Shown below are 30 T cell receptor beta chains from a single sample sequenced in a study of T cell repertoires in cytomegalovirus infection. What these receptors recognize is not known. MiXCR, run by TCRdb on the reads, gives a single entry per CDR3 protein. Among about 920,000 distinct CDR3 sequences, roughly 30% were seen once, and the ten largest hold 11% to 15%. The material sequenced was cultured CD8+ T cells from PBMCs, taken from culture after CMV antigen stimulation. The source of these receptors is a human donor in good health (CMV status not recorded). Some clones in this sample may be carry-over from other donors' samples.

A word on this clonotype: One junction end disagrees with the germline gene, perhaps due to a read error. CDR3 sequence (DNA): TGTGCCAGCAGCGTAGCCGGGACAAAGAATGAGCAGTTCTTC. This encodes CASSVAGTKNEQFF. The chain combines TRBV7-8 with TRBJ2-1, with D possibly TRBD1 on 6 matching bases. Germline CDR1 and CDR2: SGHVS and FQNEAQ. This CDR3 has 14 residues.

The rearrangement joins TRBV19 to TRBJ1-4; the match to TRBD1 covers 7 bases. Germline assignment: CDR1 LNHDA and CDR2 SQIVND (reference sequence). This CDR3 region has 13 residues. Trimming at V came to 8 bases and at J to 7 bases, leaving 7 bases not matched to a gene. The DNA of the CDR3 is TGTGCCAGTCGGAATTGGGACAGTGAAAAACTGTTTTTT. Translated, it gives CASRNWDSEKLFF.

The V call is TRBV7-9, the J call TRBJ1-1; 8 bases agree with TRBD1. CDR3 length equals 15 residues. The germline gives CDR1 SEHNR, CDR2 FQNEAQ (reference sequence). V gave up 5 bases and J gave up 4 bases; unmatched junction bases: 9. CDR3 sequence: CASSRSGTGGTEAFF. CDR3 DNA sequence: TGTGCCAGCAGCCGTTCCGGCACAGGGGGCACTGAAGCTTTCTTT.

CDR3 in DNA: TGTGCCAGCAGTGAAAGGGGGGCTAGCGGGGGCCATACGCAGTATTTT. Translating gives CASSERGASGGHTQYF. The chain recombines TRBV2 with TRBJ2-3, with 10 bases fitting TRBD2. This CDR3 spans 16 amino acids. After removal of 2 bases from V and 7 bases from J, the junction contained 9 bases not matched to a gene. In germline, CDR1 is SNHLY, CDR2 FYNNEI.

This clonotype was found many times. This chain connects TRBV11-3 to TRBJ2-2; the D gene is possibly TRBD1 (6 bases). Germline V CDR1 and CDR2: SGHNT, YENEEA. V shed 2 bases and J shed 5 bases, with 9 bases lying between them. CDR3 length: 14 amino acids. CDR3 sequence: CASSLRDKTGELFF. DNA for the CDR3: TGTGCCAGCAGCTTAAGGGACAAGACCGGGGAGCTGTTTTTT.

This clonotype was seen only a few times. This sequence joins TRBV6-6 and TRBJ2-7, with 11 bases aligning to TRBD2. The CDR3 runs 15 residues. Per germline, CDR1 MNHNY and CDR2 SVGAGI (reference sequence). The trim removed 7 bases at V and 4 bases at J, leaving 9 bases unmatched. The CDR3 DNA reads TGTGCCAGCACCCTGACTAGCGGGGATCATTACGAGCAGTACTTC. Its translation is CASTLTSGDHYEQYF.

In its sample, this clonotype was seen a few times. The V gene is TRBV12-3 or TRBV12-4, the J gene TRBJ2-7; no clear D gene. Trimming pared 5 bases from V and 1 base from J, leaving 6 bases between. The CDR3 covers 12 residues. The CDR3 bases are TGTGCCAGCAGTGACATGTCCTACGAGCAGTACTTC. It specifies CASSDMSYEQYF.

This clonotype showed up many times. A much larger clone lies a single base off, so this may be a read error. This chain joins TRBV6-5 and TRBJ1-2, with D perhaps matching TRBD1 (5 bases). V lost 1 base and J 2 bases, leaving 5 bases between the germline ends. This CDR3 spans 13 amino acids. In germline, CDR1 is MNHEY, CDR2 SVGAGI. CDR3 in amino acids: CASSYWDNYGYTF. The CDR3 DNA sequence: TGTGCCAGCAGTTACTGGGACAACTATGGCTACACCTTC.

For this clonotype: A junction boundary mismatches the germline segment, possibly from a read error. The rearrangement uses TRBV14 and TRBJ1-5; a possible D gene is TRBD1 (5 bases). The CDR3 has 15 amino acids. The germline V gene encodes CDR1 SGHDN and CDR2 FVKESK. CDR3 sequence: CASSQVRGGNRPQHF. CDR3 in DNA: TGTGCCAGCAGCCAAGTGAGGGGAGGGAATCGGCCCCAGCATTTT.

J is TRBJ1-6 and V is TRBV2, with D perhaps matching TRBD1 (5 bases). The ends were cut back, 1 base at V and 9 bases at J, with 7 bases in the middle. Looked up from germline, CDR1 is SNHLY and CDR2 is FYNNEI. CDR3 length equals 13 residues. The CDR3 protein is CASSEGGFSPLHF. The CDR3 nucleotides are TGTGCCAGCAGTGAAGGGGGGTTTTCACCCCTCCACTTT. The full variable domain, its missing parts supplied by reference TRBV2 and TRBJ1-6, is EPEVTQTPSHQVTQMGQEVILRCVPISNHLYFYWYRQILGQKVEFLVSFYNNEISEKSEIFDDQFSVERPDGSNFTLKIRSTKLEDSAMYFCASSEGGFSPLHFGNGTRLTVT.

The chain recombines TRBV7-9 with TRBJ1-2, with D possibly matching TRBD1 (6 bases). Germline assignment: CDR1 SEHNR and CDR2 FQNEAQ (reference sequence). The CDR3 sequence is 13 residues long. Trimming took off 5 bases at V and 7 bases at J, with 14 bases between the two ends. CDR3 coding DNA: TGTGCCAGCAGCCTGGGGGCCGTATCTGGCTACACCTTC. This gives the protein CASSLGAVSGYTF.

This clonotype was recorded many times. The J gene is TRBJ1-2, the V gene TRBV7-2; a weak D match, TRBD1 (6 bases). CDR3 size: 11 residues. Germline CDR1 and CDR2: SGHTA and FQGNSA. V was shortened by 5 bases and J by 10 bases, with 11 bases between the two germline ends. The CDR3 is CASSLTGTYTF. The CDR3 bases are TGTGCCAGCAGCCTTACAGGGACCTACACCTTC.

In DNA form, the CDR3 reads TGTGCCAGCAGGACAGGGGCGAGGAGCACAGATACGCAGTATTTT. Translated: CASRTGARSTDTQYF. The V and J genes are TRBV12-3 or TRBV12-4 and TRBJ2-3; 8 nucleotides line up with TRBD1. This CDR3 is 15 amino acids long. The V segment lost 6 bases and the J segment 0 bases; nucleotides outside the gene matches: 5.

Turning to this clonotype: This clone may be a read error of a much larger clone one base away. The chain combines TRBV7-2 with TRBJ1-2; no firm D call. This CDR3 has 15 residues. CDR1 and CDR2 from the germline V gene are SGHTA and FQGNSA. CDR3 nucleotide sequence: TGTGCCCGCAGCTTAGGCCAGGTCCTAAAGGATGGCTACACCTTC. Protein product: CARSLGQVLKDGYTF.

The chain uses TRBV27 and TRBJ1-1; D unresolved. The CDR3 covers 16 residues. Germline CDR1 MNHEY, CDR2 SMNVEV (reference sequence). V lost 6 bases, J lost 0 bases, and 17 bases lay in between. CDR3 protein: CASSLSIVTMNTEAFF. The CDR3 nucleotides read TGTGCCAGCAGCCTCTCGATAGTTACAATGAACACTGAAGCTTTCTTT.

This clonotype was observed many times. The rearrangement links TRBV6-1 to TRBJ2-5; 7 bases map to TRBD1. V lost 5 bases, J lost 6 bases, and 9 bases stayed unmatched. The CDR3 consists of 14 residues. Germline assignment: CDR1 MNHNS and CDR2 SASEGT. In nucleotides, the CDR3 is TGTGCCAGCAGTCGAGACAGGGTGGAGAAGACCCAGTACTTC. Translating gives CASSRDRVEKTQYF.

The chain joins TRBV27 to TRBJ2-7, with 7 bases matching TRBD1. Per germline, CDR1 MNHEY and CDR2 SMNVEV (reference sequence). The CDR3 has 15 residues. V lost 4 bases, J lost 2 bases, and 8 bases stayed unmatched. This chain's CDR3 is CASSSPRDRAYEQYV. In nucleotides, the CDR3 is TGTGCCAGCAGTTCTCCCCGGGACAGAGCCTACGAGCAGTACGTC.

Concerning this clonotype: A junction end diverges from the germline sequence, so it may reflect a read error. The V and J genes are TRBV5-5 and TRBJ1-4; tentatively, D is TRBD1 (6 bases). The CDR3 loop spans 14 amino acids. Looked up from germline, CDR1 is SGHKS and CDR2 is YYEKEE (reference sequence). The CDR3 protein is CASSRTDLRASHFW. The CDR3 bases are TGTGCCAGCAGCCGGACAGACCTTCGGGCGAGCCATTTTTGG.

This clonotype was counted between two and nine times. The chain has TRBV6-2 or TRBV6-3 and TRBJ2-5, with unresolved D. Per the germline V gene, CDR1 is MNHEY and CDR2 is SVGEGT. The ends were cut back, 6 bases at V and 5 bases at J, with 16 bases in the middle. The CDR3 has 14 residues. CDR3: CASSLGSSWETQYF. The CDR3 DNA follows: TGTGCCAGCAGCTTAGGATCTTCCTGGGAGACCCAGTACTTC.

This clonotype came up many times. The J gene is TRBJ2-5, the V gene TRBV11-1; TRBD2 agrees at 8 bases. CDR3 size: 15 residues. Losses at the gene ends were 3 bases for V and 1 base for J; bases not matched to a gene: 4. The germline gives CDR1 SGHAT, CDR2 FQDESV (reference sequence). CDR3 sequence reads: CASSLAGGVQETQYF. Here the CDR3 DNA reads TGTGCCAGCAGCTTGGCGGGGGGCGTCCAAGAGACCCAGTACTTC.

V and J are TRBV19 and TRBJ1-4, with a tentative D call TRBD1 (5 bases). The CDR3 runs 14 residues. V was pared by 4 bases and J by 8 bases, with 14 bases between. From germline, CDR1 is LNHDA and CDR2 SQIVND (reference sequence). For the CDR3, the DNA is TGTGCCAGTAGTAGACGACAGTTGGCAGAAAAACTGTTTTTT. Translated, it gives CASSRRQLAEKLFF.

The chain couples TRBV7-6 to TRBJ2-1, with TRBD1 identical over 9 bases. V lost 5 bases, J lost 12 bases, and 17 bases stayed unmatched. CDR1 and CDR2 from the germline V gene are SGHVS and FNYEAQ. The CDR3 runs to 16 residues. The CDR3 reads CASSPSRDRDQMGQFF. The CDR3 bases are TGTGCCAGCAGCCCGTCCCGGGACAGGGATCAAATGGGGCAGTTCTTC. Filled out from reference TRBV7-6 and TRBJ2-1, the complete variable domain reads GAGVSQSPRYKVTKRGQDVALRCDPISGHVSLYWYRQALGQGPEFLTYFNYEAQQDKSGLPNDRFSAERPEGSISTLTIQRTEQRDSAMYRCASSPSRDRDQMGQFFGPGTRLTVL.

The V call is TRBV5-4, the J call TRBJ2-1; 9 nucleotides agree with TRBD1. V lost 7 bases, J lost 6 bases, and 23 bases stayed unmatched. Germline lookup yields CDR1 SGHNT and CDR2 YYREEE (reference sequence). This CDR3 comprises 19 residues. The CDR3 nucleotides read TGTGCCAGCTATCTAAAAGAGGATTTCGGACAGGGGATGCGCAATGAGCAGTTCTTC. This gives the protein CASYLKEDFGQGMRNEQFF.

The CDR3 sequence: CASRTGLEAFF. The CDR3 DNA is TGTGCCAGCAGGACGGGGCTTGAAGCTTTCTTT. The chain has TRBV6-2 or TRBV6-3 and TRBJ1-1; TRBD1 is a possible D gene (5 bases). The length of the CDR3 is 11 residues. The V end was cut by 6 bases, the J end by 7 bases, with 9 bases between. CDR1 and CDR2 from the germline V gene are MNHEY and SVGEGT.

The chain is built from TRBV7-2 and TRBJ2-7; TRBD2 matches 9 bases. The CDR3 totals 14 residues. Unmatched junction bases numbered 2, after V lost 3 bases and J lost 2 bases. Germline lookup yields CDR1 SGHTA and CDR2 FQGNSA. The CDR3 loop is CASSFAGGAYEQYV. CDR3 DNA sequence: TGTGCCAGCAGCTTCGCGGGGGGGGCCTACGAGCAGTACGTC.

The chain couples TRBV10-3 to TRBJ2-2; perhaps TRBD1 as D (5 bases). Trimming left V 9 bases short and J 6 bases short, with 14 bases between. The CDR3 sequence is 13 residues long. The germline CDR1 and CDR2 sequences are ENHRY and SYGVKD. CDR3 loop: CAIWQGEPGELFF. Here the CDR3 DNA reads TGTGCCATTTGGCAGGGCGAACCCGGGGAGCTGTTTTTT.

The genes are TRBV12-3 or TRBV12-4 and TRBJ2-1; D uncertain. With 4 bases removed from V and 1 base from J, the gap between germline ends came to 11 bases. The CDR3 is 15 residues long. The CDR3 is CASSSTDESYNEQFF. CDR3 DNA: TGTGCCAGCAGTTCCACAGACGAATCCTACAATGAGCAGTTCTTC.

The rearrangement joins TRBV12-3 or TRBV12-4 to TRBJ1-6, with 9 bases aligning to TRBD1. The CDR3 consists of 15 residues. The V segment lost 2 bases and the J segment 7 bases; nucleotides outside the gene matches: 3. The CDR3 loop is CASSLPQGANSPLHF. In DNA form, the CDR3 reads TGTGCCAGCAGTTTACCACAGGGGGCGAATTCACCCCTCCACTTT.

The CDR3 region has the DNA TGTGCCAGCAGCCAATCGACTGGGACAGGGTTCTCTGGGGCCAACGTCCTGACTTTC. It is translated as CASSQSTGTGFSGANVLTF. The V gene is TRBV14, the J gene TRBJ2-6, with 9 bases matching TRBD1. Trimming took 2 bases from V and 0 from J; bases not matched to a gene: 8. Germline lookup yields CDR1 SGHDN and CDR2 FVKESK. This CDR3 has 19 amino acids.

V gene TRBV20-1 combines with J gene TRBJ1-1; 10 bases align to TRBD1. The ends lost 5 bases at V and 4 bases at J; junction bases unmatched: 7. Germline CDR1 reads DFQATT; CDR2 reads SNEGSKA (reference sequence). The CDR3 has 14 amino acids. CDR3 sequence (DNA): TGCAGTGCTCGGACAGGGGGGTCCCGCACTGAAGCTTTCTTT. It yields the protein CSARTGGSRTEAFF.